The sequence of this TCR beta chain was determined in a study of blood T cell repertoires in COVID-19. Study background: Acute and convalescent COVID-19 samples came from the United States, Italy and Spain. T cells, B-cell-depleted T cells, or PBMCs provided the cDNA or gDNA that served as material.

The CDR3 covers 15 residues. The J segment lost 3 bases and the V segment lost 2 bases, leaving 3 bases of the junction unmatched. Germline CDR1 and CDR2: KGHSH and LQKENI. Study processing details: Counts of nucleated cells, estimated from reference gene primer amplification, were obtained. Method: immunoSEQ multiplex PCR; TCRdb's copy keeps in-frame clones and lacks some. V and J calls and clone size come straight from that table; D and trimming were deduced from the DNA. The repertoire holds roughly 100,000 clones, with approximately 80% as singletons. This clonotype originated in a man aged 55-75 years with acute or convalescent COVID-19. Specimen: peripheral blood. The chain employs TRBV18 and TRBJ1-3, with 8 positions matching TRBD1. The CDR3 sequence: CASSPNRGIGNTIYF. The CDR3 DNA reads as TGTGCCAGCTCACCAAACAGGGGGATTGGAAACACCATATATTTT.